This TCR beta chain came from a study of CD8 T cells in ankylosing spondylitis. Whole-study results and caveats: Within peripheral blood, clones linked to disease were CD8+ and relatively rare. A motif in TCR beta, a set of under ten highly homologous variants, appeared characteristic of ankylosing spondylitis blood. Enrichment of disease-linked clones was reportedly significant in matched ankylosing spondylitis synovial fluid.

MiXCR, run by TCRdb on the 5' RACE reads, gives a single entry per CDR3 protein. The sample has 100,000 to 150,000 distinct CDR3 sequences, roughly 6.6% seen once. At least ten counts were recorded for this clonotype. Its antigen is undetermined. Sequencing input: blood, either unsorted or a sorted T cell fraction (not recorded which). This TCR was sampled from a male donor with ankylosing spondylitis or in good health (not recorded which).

The DNA of the CDR3 is TGTGCCTGGAAGGCGAACACTGAAGCTTTCTTT. Encoded protein: CAWKANTEAFF. The V call is TRBV30, the J call TRBJ1-1; D is unclear. This CDR3 is 11 amino acids long. V lost 4 bases, J lost 1 base, and 4 bases lay in between. Germline V gene sequence: CDR1 GTSNPN, CDR2 SVGIG (reference sequence).